The entry that follows covers one T cell receptor beta chain sequence. Samples were assayed with immunoSEQ v3.0 at survey level. The method was immunoSEQ multiplex PCR; TCRdb's version includes in-frame clones alone and lacks a portion of them. The top ten hold about 3.7% of the sample, which has about 21,000 clones, more than 70% seen once. This entry is derived from a study of long-term antiretroviral therapy in people with HIV. The V and J ends lost 2 bases and 4 bases, in that order; junction bases with no gene match: 7. The CDR3 spans 15 residues. Germline V gene data show CDR1 as MRHNA and CDR2 as SNTAGT. Each sample contained roughly 0.85-10 million cryopreserved PBMC, thawed before DNA extraction.

The sample consisted of unsorted PBMCs, taken 2.3 years after starting antiretroviral therapy. V is TRBV6-4 and J is TRBJ1-2; TRBD1 agrees at 7 bases. The source is a man aged 55-75 years with HIV. CDR3 loop: CASSDRAGGTYGYTF. The CDR3 DNA follows: TGTGCCAGCAGTGACCGGGCAGGGGGGACCTATGGCTACACCTTC.